This T cell receptor beta chain appears in the sequencing data of a study of T cells in Graves' hyperthyroidism and ophthalmopathy. There were TCR beta CDR3 regions amplified from RNA transcripts. The study used the HTBI primer set for a first-round RT-PCR of the TCR CDR3. Via MiXCR, TCRdb re-called the multiplex PCR reads, giving one row per CDR3 protein. Among about 480,000 distinct CDR3 sequences listed, under 15% were seen once. This clonotype has ten or more counts. Its antigen is currently unknown. V shed 9 bases and J shed 2 bases, with 16 bases lying between them. The CDR3 is 14 amino acids. The germline gives CDR1 LNHDA, CDR2 SQIVND (reference sequence). Cells are PBMCs isolated from about 10 ml of fresh blood. Study-wide results and limits: Patients with ophthalmopathy were separated from those with stable hyperthyroidism by a 13 V-J model. Also found in blood were most expanded thyroid clonotypes above 0.001. Model output signaled ophthalmopathy a median approximately 6 months ahead of onset.

The receptor was derived from a woman between 18 and 29 years old with Graves' hyperthyroidism. J is TRBJ1-1 and V is TRBV19, with a weak D call TRBD1 (5 bases). Source material: blood. CDR3 sequence (DNA): TGTGCCAGCAGCATCCGGGGCGGAAACACTGAAGCTTTCTTT. Its translation is CASSIRGGNTEAFF.